This T cell receptor beta chain is from a study of human thymus T cells. Study findings and constraints: In unrelated individuals, thymic repertoires overlapped highly, according to related research.

The thymus was resected at corrective cardiac surgery. This clone was detected only once. No antigen is known for it. The same CDR3 also results from other DNA sequences found in this sample. The V end was cut by 3 bases, the J end by 0 bases, with 2 bases between. This CDR3 region has 12 residues. CDR1 and CDR2 (germline): SGHRS, YFSETQ. Some clones are missing from TCRdb's copy, which holds only in-frame ones; the method was immunoSEQ multiplex PCR. This sample has around 130,000 clones, with more than 90% found just once. This receptor was obtained from a boy under three years old with a congenital heart defect but otherwise immunologically healthy. The chain joins TRBV5-1 to TRBJ2-3; D is unclear. Sequencing was performed on thymus tissue. The CDR3 bases are TGCGCCAGCAGCTCTAGCACAGATACGCAGTATTTT. This sequence encodes CASSSSTDTQYF.